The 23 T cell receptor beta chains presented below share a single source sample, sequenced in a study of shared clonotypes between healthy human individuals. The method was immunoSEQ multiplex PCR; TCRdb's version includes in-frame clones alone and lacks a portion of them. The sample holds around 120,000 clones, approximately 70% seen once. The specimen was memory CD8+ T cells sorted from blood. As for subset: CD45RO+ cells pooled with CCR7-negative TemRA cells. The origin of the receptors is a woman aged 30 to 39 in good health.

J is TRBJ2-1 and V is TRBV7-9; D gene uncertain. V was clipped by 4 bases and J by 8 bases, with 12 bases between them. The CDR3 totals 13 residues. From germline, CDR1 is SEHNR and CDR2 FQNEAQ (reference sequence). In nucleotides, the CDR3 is TGTGCCAGCAGCTCGACGGTACCTTATGAGCAGTTCTTC. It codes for CASSSTVPYEQFF. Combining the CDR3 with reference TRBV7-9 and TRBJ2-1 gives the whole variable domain DTGVSQNPRHKITKRGQNVTFRCDPISEHNRLYWYRQTLGQGPEFLTYFQNEAQLEKSRLLSDRFSAERPKGSFSTLEIQRTEQGDSAMYLCASSSTVPYEQFFGPGTRLTVL.

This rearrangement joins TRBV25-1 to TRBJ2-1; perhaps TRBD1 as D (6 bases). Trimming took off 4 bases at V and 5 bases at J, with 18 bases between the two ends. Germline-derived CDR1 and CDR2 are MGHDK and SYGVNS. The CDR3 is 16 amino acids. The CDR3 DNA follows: TGTGCCAGCAGTGCCGCTAGTCAGGACAGCAACAATGAGCAGTTCTTC. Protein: CASSAASQDSNNEQFF. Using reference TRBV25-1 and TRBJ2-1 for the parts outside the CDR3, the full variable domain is EADIYQTPRYLVIGTGKKITLECSQTMGHDKMYWYQQDPGMELHLIHYSYGVNSTEKGDLSSESTVSRIRTEHFPLTLESARPSHTSQYLCASSAASQDSNNEQFFGPGTRLTVL.

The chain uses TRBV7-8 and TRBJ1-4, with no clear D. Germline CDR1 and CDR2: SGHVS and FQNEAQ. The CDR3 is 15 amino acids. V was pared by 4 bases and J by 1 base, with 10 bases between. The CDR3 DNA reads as TGTGCCAGCAGCTCAGAAGTTGTAACTAATGAAAAACTGTTTTTT. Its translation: CASSSEVVTNEKLFF.

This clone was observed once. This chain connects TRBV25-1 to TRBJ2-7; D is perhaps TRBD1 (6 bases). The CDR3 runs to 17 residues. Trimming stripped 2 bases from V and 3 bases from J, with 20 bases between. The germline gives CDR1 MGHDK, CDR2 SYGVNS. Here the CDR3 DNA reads TGTGCCAGCAGTGAAGGGGGCCCCGGGGCAGGTTTCTACGAGCAGTACTTC. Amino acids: CASSEGGPGAGFYEQYF.

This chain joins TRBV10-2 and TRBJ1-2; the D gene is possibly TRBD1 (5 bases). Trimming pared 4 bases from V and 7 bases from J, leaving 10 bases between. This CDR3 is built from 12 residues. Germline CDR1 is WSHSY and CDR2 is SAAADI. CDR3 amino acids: CASSVRGGGYTF. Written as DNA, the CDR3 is TGCGCCAGCAGTGTTCGGGGCGGTGGCTACACCTTC.

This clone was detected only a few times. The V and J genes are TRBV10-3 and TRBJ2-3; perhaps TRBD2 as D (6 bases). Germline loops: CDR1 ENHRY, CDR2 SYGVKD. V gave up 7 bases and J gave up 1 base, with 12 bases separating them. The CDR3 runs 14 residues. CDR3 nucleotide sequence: TGTGCCATCAATAGGGCTAGCGGCACAGATACGCAGTATTTT. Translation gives CAINRASGTDTQYF.

The CDR3: CASSTRTGIEEKLFF. The CDR3 DNA reads as TGCGCCAGCAGCACCCGGACAGGGATTGAAGAAAAACTGTTTTTT. The rearrangement links TRBV5-1 to TRBJ1-4; TRBD1 matches 8 bases. The germline gives CDR1 SGHRS, CDR2 YFSETQ. Trimming removed 4 bases from V and 8 bases from J; junction bases left unmatched: 10. The CDR3 contains 15 residues.

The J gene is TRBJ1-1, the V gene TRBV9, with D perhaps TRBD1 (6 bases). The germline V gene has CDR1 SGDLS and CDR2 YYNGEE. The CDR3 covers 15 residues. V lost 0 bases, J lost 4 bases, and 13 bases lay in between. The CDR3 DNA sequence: TGTGCCAGCAGCGTAGGATTTGGGGGGCTCACTGAAGCTTTCTTT. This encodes CASSVGFGGLTEAFF.

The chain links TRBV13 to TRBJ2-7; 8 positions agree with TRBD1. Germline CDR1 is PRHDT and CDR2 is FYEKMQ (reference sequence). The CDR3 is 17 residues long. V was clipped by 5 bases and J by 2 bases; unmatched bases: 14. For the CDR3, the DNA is TGTGCCAGCAGCCAAGCCGACGGACAGGGAAGGCCCTACGAGCAGTACTTC. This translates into CASSQADGQGRPYEQYF.

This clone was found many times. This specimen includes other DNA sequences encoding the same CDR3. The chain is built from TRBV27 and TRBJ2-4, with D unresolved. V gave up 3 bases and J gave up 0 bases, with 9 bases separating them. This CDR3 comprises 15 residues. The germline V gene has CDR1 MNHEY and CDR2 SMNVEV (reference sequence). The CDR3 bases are TGTGCCAGCAGTTTCATTACGGAAGCCAAAAACATTCAGTACTTC. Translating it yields CASSFITEAKNIQYF.

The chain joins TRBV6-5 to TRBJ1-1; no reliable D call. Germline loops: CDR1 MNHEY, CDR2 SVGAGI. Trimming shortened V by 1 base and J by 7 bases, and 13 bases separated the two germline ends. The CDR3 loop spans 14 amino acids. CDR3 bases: TGTGCCAGCAGTTACTACCTGGTCTCAGGTGAAGCTTTCTTT. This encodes CASSYYLVSGEAFF.

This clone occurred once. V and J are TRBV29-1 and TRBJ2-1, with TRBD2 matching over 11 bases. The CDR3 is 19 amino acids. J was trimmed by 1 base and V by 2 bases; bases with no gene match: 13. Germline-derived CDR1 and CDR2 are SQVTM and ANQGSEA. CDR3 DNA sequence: TGCAGCGTTGAATGGGCTTCCGCGGGACTAGCGGATTCCTACAATGAGCAGTTCTTC. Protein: CSVEWASAGLADSYNEQFF.

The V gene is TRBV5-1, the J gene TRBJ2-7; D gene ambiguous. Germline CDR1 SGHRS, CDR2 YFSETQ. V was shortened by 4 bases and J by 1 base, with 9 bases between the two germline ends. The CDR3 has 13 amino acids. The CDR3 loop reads CASSPRFSYEQYF. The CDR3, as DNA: TGCGCCAGCAGCCCCAGGTTTTCCTACGAGCAGTACTTC.

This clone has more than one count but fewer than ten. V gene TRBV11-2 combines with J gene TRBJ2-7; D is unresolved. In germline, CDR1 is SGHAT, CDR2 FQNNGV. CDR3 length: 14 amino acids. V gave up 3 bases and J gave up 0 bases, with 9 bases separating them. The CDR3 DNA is TGTGCCAGCAGCTTTGTCCCCGGCTCCTACGAGCAGTACTTC. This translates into CASSFVPGSYEQYF. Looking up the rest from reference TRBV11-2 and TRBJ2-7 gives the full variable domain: EAGVAQSPRYKIIEKRQSVAFWCNPISGHATLYWYQQILGQGPKLLIQFQNNGVVDDSQLPKDRFSAERLKGVDSTLKIQPAKLEDSAVYLCASSFVPGSYEQYFGPGTRLTVT.

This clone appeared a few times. The CDR3 spells CASSARETQYF. CDR3 DNA sequence: TGTGCCAGCAGCGCCAGGGAGACCCAGTACTTC. The rearrangement links TRBV25-1 to TRBJ2-5; D is unresolved. The CDR3 covers 11 residues. The ends were cut back, 6 bases at V and 5 bases at J, with 7 bases in the middle. Per the germline V gene, CDR1 is MGHDK and CDR2 is SYGVNS.

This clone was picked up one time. CDR3 sequence (DNA): TGTGCCAGCAGCAGGACAACCGGGACGGGGGCTGAAGCTTTCTTT. This translates into CASSRTTGTGAEAFF. The V call is TRBV7-9, the J call TRBJ1-1; tentative D call: TRBD1 (5 bases). Between the trimmed V and J ends, which lost 5 bases and 6 bases, there was a span of 19 bases. Germline V gives CDR1 SEHNR, CDR2 FQNEAQ (reference sequence). This CDR3 region has 15 residues.

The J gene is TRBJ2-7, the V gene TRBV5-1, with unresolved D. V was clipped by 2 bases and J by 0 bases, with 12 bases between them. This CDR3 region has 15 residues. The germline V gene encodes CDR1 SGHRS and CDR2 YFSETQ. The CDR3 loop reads CASSFLDSISYEQYF. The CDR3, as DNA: TGCGCCAGCAGCTTTTTGGATTCTATCTCCTACGAGCAGTACTTC.

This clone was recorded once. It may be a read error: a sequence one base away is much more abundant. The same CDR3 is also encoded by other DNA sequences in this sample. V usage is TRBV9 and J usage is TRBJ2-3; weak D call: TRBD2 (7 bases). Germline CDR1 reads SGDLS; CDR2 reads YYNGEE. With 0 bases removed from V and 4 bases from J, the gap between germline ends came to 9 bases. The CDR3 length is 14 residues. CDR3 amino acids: CASSVGGGSDTQYF. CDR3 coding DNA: TGTGCCAGCAGCGTAGGGGGGGGCTCAGATACGCAGTATTTT.

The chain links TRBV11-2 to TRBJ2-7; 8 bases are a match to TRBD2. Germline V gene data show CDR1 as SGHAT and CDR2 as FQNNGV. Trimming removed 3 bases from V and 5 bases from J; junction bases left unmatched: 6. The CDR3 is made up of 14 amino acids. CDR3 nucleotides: TGTGCCAGCAGCTTTAGCGGGATCGTCGACGAGCAGTACTTC. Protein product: CASSFSGIVDEQYF. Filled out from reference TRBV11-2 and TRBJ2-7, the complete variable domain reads EAGVAQSPRYKIIEKRQSVAFWCNPISGHATLYWYQQILGQGPKLLIQFQNNGVVDDSQLPKDRFSAERLKGVDSTLKIQPAKLEDSAVYLCASSFSGIVDEQYFGPGTRLTVT.

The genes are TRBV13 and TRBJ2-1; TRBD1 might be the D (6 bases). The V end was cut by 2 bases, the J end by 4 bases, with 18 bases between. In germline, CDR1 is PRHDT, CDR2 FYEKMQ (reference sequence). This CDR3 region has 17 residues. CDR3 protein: CASSLQGGVWIYNEQFF. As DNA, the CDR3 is TGTGCCAGCAGCTTACAAGGGGGAGTATGGATTTACAATGAGCAGTTCTTC.

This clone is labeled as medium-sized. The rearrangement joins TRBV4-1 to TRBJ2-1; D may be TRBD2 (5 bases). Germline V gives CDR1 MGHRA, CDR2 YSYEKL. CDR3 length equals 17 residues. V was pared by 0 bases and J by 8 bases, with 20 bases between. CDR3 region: CASSQDGKRQSGDEQFF. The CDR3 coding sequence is TGCGCCAGCAGCCAAGATGGGAAGCGGCAGAGTGGAGATGAGCAGTTCTTC.

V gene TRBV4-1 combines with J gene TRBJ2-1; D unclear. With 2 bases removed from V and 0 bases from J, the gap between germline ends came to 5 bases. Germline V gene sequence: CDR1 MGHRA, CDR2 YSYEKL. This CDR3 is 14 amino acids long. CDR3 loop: CASSQPSSYNEQFF. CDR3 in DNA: TGCGCCAGCAGCCAACCGAGCTCCTACAATGAGCAGTTCTTC.

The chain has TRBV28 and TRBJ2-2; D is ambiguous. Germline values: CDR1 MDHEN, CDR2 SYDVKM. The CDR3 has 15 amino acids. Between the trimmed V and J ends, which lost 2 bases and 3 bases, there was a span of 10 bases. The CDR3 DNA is TGTGCCAGCAGTTTAGTGGCAGGCTACACCGGGGAGCTGTTTTTT. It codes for CASSLVAGYTGELFF.